A single sample is the source of the 5 T cell receptor beta chains below, sequenced in a study of T cells in Graves' hyperthyroidism and ophthalmopathy. TCR beta CDR3 sequences were amplified from RNA transcripts. During a first-round RT-PCR of the TCR CDR3, the HTBI primer set was used. One entry per CDR3 protein, called by TCRdb with MiXCR from the multiplex PCR reads. The sample lists around 350,000 distinct CDR3 sequences; 15% to 18% were seen once. The sample taken for sequencing was blood. These TCRs come from a woman between 18 and 29 years old with Graves' hyperthyroidism that later progressed to Graves' ophthalmopathy.

The chain combines TRBV7-8 with TRBJ2-2; 9 nucleotides line up with TRBD2. Germline CDR1 and CDR2: SGHVS and FQNEAQ. This CDR3 is 18 amino acids long. Trimming at V came to 5 bases and at J to 7 bases, leaving 17 bases not matched to a gene. This chain's CDR3 is CASSVSPGLATYGGELFF. CDR3 DNA sequence: TGTGCCAGCAGCGTATCACCGGGACTAGCAACTTATGGCGGGGAGCTGTTTTTT.

The V call is TRBV15, the J call TRBJ1-6; no reliable D call. The CDR3 runs 14 residues. Germline loops: CDR1 LNHNV, CDR2 YYDKDF (reference sequence). V shed 1 base and J shed 6 bases, with 7 bases lying between them. The CDR3 loop is CATSRGYSNSPLHF. The CDR3 coding sequence is TGTGCCACCAGCAGAGGGTACAGTAATTCACCCCTCCACTTT. The full variable domain, its missing parts supplied by reference TRBV15 and TRBJ1-6, is DAMVIQNPRYQVTQFGKPVTLSCSQTLNHNVMYWYQQKSSQAPKLLFHYYDKDFNNEADTPDNFQSRRPNTSFCFLDIRSPGLGDTAMYLCATSRGYSNSPLHFGNGTRLTVT.

This clonotype was observed at least ten times. The chain has TRBV3-1 and TRBJ1-1; tentative D call: TRBD1 (6 bases). The CDR3 is 16 residues long. V gave up 1 base and J gave up 7 bases, with 19 bases separating them. Germline V gene lookup returns CDR1 LGHDT and CDR2 YNNKEL (reference sequence). CDR3 region: CASSQVGGGVKNEAFF. The CDR3 DNA sequence: TGTGCCAGCAGCCAAGTGGGAGGGGGGGTTAAGAATGAAGCTTTCTTT.

This clonotype appeared many times. The chain combines TRBV28 with TRBJ2-5, with D tentatively TRBD2 (6 bases). This CDR3 has 11 amino acids. Between the trimmed V and J ends, which lost 8 bases and 13 bases, there was a span of 17 bases. CDR1 is MDHEN and CDR2 is SYDVKM in the germline V gene. This CDR3 reads CASGTGQDLYF. The CDR3 DNA reads as TGTGCCAGCGGGACTGGACAAGATCTGTACTTC.

This clonotype was observed many times. The chain recombines TRBV12-3 or TRBV12-4 with TRBJ2-5; D unclear. The CDR3 has 13 amino acids. V was pared by 7 bases and J by 2 bases, with 11 bases between. CDR3 coding DNA: TGTGCCAGCACCCCAAGGTCGCAAGAGACCCAGTACTTC. Amino acid sequence: CASTPRSQETQYF.